This entry lists 32 T cell receptor beta chains sequenced from one sample in a study of cytomegalovirus exposure and HLA in healthy donors. Primers for the PCR totalled 60 Vbeta and 13 Jbeta. The data were produced by immunoSEQ multiplex PCR, yet TCRdb's version contains in-frame clones alone and is incomplete. The table records about 140,000 clones, approximately 79% of them present only once. Material for sequencing was PBMCs. The receptors stem from a woman aged 45-60 years in good health and CMV-seropositive.

The chain employs TRBV2 and TRBJ1-2; TRBD1 might be the D (6 bases). This CDR3 comprises 14 residues. The germline CDR1 and CDR2 sequences are SNHLY and FYNNEI. V was clipped by 6 bases and J by 7 bases, with 18 bases between them. The CDR3 protein is CASRYRAPPAGYTF. The CDR3 coding sequence is TGTGCCAGCAGGTACAGGGCCCCACCGGCTGGCTACACCTTC.

This clone was counted once. The V call is TRBV9, the J call TRBJ2-5; TRBD1 is a possible D gene (6 bases). Trimming left V 0 bases short and J 5 bases short, with 11 bases between. CDR1 and CDR2 (germline): SGDLS, YYNGEE. The CDR3 is made up of 14 amino acids. The DNA for the CDR3 is TGTGCCAGCAGCGTAGAGGGGGATGGGGAGACCCAGTACTTC. The encoded protein is CASSVEGDGETQYF. Drawing the rest from reference TRBV9 and TRBJ2-5, the complete variable domain is DSGVTQTPKHLITATGQRVTLRCSPRSGDLSVYWYQQSLDQGLQFLIQYYNGEERAKGNILERFSAQQFPDLHSELNLSSLELGDSALYFCASSVEGDGETQYFGPGTRLLVL.

V usage is TRBV10-3 and J usage is TRBJ1-4; D possibly corresponds to TRBD1 (5 bases). The V end lost 0 bases, the J end lost 7 bases, and 9 bases lay between the germline ends. Per the germline V gene, CDR1 is ENHRY and CDR2 is SYGVKD. The CDR3 loop spans 14 amino acids. CDR3 sequence reads: CAISESGVGEKLFF. The CDR3 nucleotides are TGTGCCATCAGTGAGTCAGGGGTTGGTGAAAAACTGTTTTTT.

The V call is TRBV7-2, the J call TRBJ2-6, with D possibly matching TRBD1 (5 bases). CDR1 is SGHTA and CDR2 is FQGNSA in the germline V gene. V was clipped by 0 bases and J by 3 bases, with 12 bases between them. This CDR3 contains 17 residues. The CDR3: CASSLAHDSFGANVLTF. In DNA, the CDR3 is TGTGCCAGCAGCTTAGCGCACGACAGTTTTGGGGCCAACGTCCTGACTTTC. The whole variable domain, filled in from reference TRBV7-2 and TRBJ2-6, reads GAGVSQSPSNKVTEKGKDVELRCDPISGHTALYWYRQSLGQGLEFLIYFQGNSAPDKSGLPSDRFSAERTGGSVSTLTIQRTQQEDSAVYLCASSLAHDSFGANVLTFGAGSRLTVL.

V is TRBV6-1 and J is TRBJ1-2; D not certain. The length of the CDR3 is 14 residues. CDR1 is MNHNS, CDR2 SASEGT, per germline. Trimming took off 6 bases at V and 3 bases at J, with 14 bases between the two ends. The CDR3 loop is CASRWAEGDYGYTF. CDR3 bases: TGTGCCAGCAGATGGGCAGAGGGTGACTATGGCTACACCTTC.

This clone appeared once. CDR3 sequence: CASSPAGVLGAKNIQYF. In nucleotides, the CDR3 is TGTGCCAGCAGCCCAGCCGGGGTCTTGGGAGCCAAAAACATTCAGTACTTC. The rearrangement joins TRBV7-8 to TRBJ2-4; possible D gene TRBD2, 5 bases. Germline V CDR1 and CDR2: SGHVS, FQNEAQ. Trimming left V 5 bases short and J 0 bases short, with 17 bases between. CDR3 length: 17 amino acids.

The chain employs TRBV27 and TRBJ1-4; TRBD1 matches 7 bases. This CDR3 spans 14 amino acids. V lost 5 bases and J lost 5; bases outside the gene matches: 5. Germline V lookup: CDR1 MNHEY, CDR2 SMNVEV (reference sequence). CDR3: CASSRRQGNEKLFF. The CDR3 DNA sequence: TGTGCCAGCAGTCGTAGACAGGGCAATGAAAAACTGTTTTTT. The variable domain in full, with the rest retrieved from reference TRBV27 and TRBJ1-4, is EAQVTQNPRYLITVTGKKLTVTCSQNMNHEYMSWYRQDPGLGLRQIYYSMNVEVTDKGDVPEGYKVSRKEKRNFPLILESPSPNQTSLYFCASSRRQGNEKLFFGSGTQLSVL.

The chain couples TRBV6-1 to TRBJ2-3; TRBD2 might be the D (6 bases). Germline V gene sequence: CDR1 MNHNS, CDR2 SASEGT. This CDR3 has 15 amino acids. V shed 6 bases and J shed 0 bases, with 13 bases lying between them. The CDR3 spells CASRGTEISTDTQYF. In DNA, the CDR3 is TGTGCCAGCAGGGGGACTGAAATAAGCACAGATACGCAGTATTTT.

This chain uses TRBV7-9 with TRBJ2-7, with D hard to call. Germline V gives CDR1 SEHNR, CDR2 FQNEAQ (reference sequence). The length of the CDR3 is 14 residues. Trimming left V 2 bases short and J 0 bases short, with 8 bases between. Written as DNA, the CDR3 is TGTGCCAGCAGCTTATTGGGCAGCTCCTACGAGCAGTACTTC. Translation gives CASSLLGSSYEQYF.

V usage is TRBV2 and J usage is TRBJ2-3; D is perhaps TRBD2 (6 bases). Germline-derived CDR1 and CDR2 are SNHLY and FYNNEI. The CDR3 is made up of 14 amino acids. The V end was cut by 8 bases, the J end by 1 base, with 13 bases between. This chain's CDR3 is CASVWRGGTDTQYF. The CDR3 bases are TGTGCCAGCGTTTGGCGGGGCGGCACAGATACGCAGTATTTT.

This clone was recorded many times. CDR3 amino acids: CASSLGREGLREQYF. The DNA for the CDR3 is TGTGCCAGCAGCTTGGGGCGGGAGGGACTAAGGGAGCAGTACTTC. The chain uses TRBV5-6 and TRBJ2-7; 9 bases are shared with TRBD2. Germline trimming cut 0 bases from V and 7 bases from J; bases unmatched to any gene: 8. CDR3 size: 15 residues. The V gene's germline CDR1 is SGHDT and CDR2 YYEEEE.

The chain couples TRBV28 to TRBJ2-7; 11 bases fit TRBD2. Germline V gene sequence: CDR1 MDHEN, CDR2 SYDVKM. The CDR3 spans 16 residues. V shed 5 bases, J shed 2 bases, and the junction held 8 bases outside the gene matches. Here the CDR3 reads CASSPLPGLAAYEQYF. Here the CDR3 DNA reads TGTGCCAGCAGTCCCCTTCCGGGACTAGCGGCCTACGAGCAGTACTTC.

The J gene is TRBJ1-2, the V gene TRBV9; D remains unclear. CDR3 length: 16 amino acids. CDR1 SGDLS and CDR2 YYNGEE come from the germline V gene. Trimming cost V 6 bases and J 4 bases, with 22 bases left between them. CDR3 bases: TGTGCCAGCACTCCTGGCGGGTGGGGTGAGGGCTATGGCTACACCTTC. Translation: CASTPGGWGEGYGYTF.

J is TRBJ1-1 and V is TRBV10-3; 7 nucleotides match TRBD1. This CDR3 contains 14 residues. Looked up from germline, CDR1 is ENHRY and CDR2 is SYGVKD. The trim removed 6 bases at V and 3 bases at J, leaving 7 bases unmatched. The CDR3 nucleotides are TGTGCCATCAGGACAGGGCTCGCTTACACTGAAGCTTTCTTT. As protein: CAIRTGLAYTEAFF.

This sequence joins TRBV15 and TRBJ2-5, with TRBD2 as a possible D gene (5 bases). The CDR3 loop spans 16 amino acids. V lost 0 bases to trimming and J lost 7 bases, with 18 bases between them. Looked up from germline, CDR1 is LNHNV and CDR2 is YYDKDF (reference sequence). CDR3 loop: CATSREIGGYSGTQYF. CDR3 DNA sequence: TGTGCCACCAGCAGAGAAATAGGCGGGTACTCGGGGACCCAGTACTTC.

The CDR3 nucleotides are TGTGCCAGCAGCTTAGGGCCGAACTCCTACAATGAGCAGTTCTTC. It yields the protein CASSLGPNSYNEQFF. V is TRBV7-2 and J is TRBJ2-1; D gene unclear. V dropped 1 base and J dropped 0 bases, with 7 bases sitting between them. Germline V gene data show CDR1 as SGHTA and CDR2 as FQGNSA. The CDR3 covers 15 residues. Based on the CDR3 plus reference TRBV7-2 and TRBJ2-1, the full variable domain is GAGVSQSPSNKVTEKGKDVELRCDPISGHTALYWYRQSLGQGLEFLIYFQGNSAPDKSGLPSDRFSAERTGGSVSTLTIQRTQQEDSAVYLCASSLGPNSYNEQFFGPGTRLTVL.

The chain carries TRBV6-1 and TRBJ2-7, with TRBD1 matching 9 bases. With V trimmed by 3 bases and J by 0 bases, 6 bases remained unmatched. This CDR3 is 16 amino acids long. Germline-derived CDR1 and CDR2 are MNHNS and SASEGT. This CDR3 reads CASSDPGQGPSYEQYF. DNA of the CDR3: TGTGCCAGCAGTGACCCCGGACAGGGGCCCTCCTACGAGCAGTACTTC.

V and J are TRBV18 and TRBJ2-2; D is unclear. The CDR3 runs 14 residues. In germline, CDR1 is KGHSH, CDR2 LQKENI. V lost 3 bases and J 3 bases, leaving 8 bases between the germline ends. In DNA, the CDR3 is TGTGCCAGCTCACCTCAGGCCGACACCGGGGAGCTGTTTTTT. Its translation is CASSPQADTGELFF.

The chain joins TRBV6-5 to TRBJ1-3, with a weak D call TRBD1 (5 bases). Germline V CDR1 and CDR2: MNHEY, SVGAGI. The V end was cut by 6 bases, the J end by 2 bases, with 8 bases between. The CDR3 is 13 amino acids. The CDR3 nucleotides are TGTGCCAGCAGATCGACAGCTGGAAACACCATATATTTT. Translated: CASRSTAGNTIYF.

This clone was recorded only once. The gene calls are TRBV11-1 and TRBJ2-3; D is unclear. V was pared by 1 base and J by 3 bases, with 8 bases between. The CDR3 is 14 residues long. CDR1 and CDR2 from the germline V gene are SGHAT and FQDESV (reference sequence). The CDR3 is CASSLESGTDTQYF. Here the CDR3 DNA reads TGTGCCAGCAGCTTAGAATCCGGGACAGATACGCAGTATTTT.

For the CDR3, the DNA is TGTGCCTGGAGTACAGCGGGGTGGAATGAGCAGTTCTTC. It yields the protein CAWSTAGWNEQFF. This chain uses TRBV30 with TRBJ2-1, with 7 bases matching TRBD2. Trimming removed 2 bases from V and 7 bases from J; junction bases left unmatched: 5. In germline, CDR1 is GTSNPN, CDR2 SVGIG (reference sequence). There are 13 residues in the CDR3. Full variable domain (outside the CDR3, taken from reference TRBV30 and TRBJ2-1): SQTIHQWPATLVQPVGSPLSLECTVEGTSNPNLYWYRQAAGRGLQLLFYSVGIGQISSEVPQNLSASRPQDRQFILSSKKLLLSDSGFYLCAWSTAGWNEQFFGPGTRLTVL.

The chain carries TRBV9 and TRBJ2-3; D remains unclear. This CDR3 has 12 residues. Germline V lookup: CDR1 SGDLS, CDR2 YYNGEE. The ends were cut back, 3 bases at V and 6 bases at J, with 8 bases in the middle. This chain's CDR3 is CASSASRDTQYF. CDR3 nucleotides: TGTGCCAGCAGCGCCTCGAGGGATACGCAGTATTTT.

V is TRBV7-6 and J is TRBJ2-5; D may be TRBD1 (6 bases). The length of the CDR3 is 15 residues. From germline, CDR1 is SGHVS and CDR2 FNYEAQ. The V end lost 4 bases, the J end lost 5 bases, and 17 bases lay between the germline ends. CDR3 bases: TGTGCCAGCAGCTCACAGGGAGCTAGCAGGGAGACCCAGTACTTC. Protein: CASSSQGASRETQYF.

The chain carries TRBV5-1 and TRBJ2-5; 15 bases are shared with TRBD2. V lost 5 bases and J lost 4; bases outside the gene matches: 15. The germline CDR1 and CDR2 sequences are SGHRS and YFSETQ. The CDR3 is 19 amino acids. The DNA of the CDR3 is TGCGCCAGCAGTTATGGACTAGCGGGGGGGCCTTGGGGCCGAGAGACCCAGTACTTC. It is translated as CASSYGLAGGPWGRETQYF.

Only a few counts were recorded for this clone. The J gene is TRBJ2-5, the V gene TRBV27; 8 bases fit TRBD1. The junction had 7 bases not matched to a gene; V was cut back by 5 bases and J by 5 bases. The CDR3 runs to 14 residues. Germline CDR1 reads MNHEY; CDR2 reads SMNVEV (reference sequence). This chain's CDR3 is CASSLRTGGETQYF. CDR3 DNA sequence: TGTGCCAGCAGTCTCCGAACAGGGGGGGAGACCCAGTACTTC.

The gene calls are TRBV19 and TRBJ1-6; a possible D gene is TRBD1 (6 bases). From germline, CDR1 is LNHDA and CDR2 SQIVND (reference sequence). The germline V and J ends were trimmed by 3 bases and 7 bases, with 16 bases remaining between them. This CDR3 has 16 amino acids. CDR3 coding DNA: TGTGCCAGTAGTATGGGGGCAGGAAGGCACAATTCACCCCTCCACTTT. Protein sequence: CASSMGAGRHNSPLHF.

The DNA of the CDR3 is TGTGCCTGGACTTTACAGGGGATGGGTGAAAAACTGTTTTTT. Translating gives CAWTLQGMGEKLFF. The J gene is TRBJ1-4, the V gene TRBV30; 7 bases agree with TRBD1. Germline CDR1 and CDR2: GTSNPN and SVGIG (reference sequence). The CDR3 is made up of 14 amino acids. V shed 4 bases and J 7 bases; nucleotides not matched to a gene: 9.

The gene calls are TRBV6-1 and TRBJ1-1, with TRBD1 matching 7 bases. Germline V lookup: CDR1 MNHNS, CDR2 SASEGT. J was trimmed by 1 base and V by 4 bases; bases with no gene match: 3. The CDR3 is 14 residues long. CDR3 sequence (DNA): TGTGCCAGCAGTGCCTGGACAGGGAACACTGAAGCTTTCTTT. It specifies CASSAWTGNTEAFF.

The V and J genes are TRBV6-1 and TRBJ1-4, with 7 bases that match TRBD1. This CDR3 has 14 amino acids. J lost 8 bases, V lost 6 bases, and 9 bases had no gene match. The V gene's germline CDR1 is MNHNS and CDR2 SASEGT. CDR3 coding DNA: TGTGCCAGCAGACCCTCCGGGACAGTCGAAAAACTGTTTTTT. The encoded protein is CASRPSGTVEKLFF.

This chain joins TRBV7-9 and TRBJ2-7; D possibly corresponds to TRBD2 (6 bases). V was trimmed by 5 bases and J by 6 bases, leaving 17 bases between them. The CDR3 totals 14 residues. Germline CDR1 SEHNR, CDR2 FQNEAQ (reference sequence). The CDR3 spells CASSLGVRGGEQYF. Written as DNA, the CDR3 is TGTGCCAGCAGCCTAGGCGTACGGGGAGGCGAGCAGTACTTC.

This chain joins TRBV28 and TRBJ2-7, with 10 bases matching TRBD1. The J segment lost 5 bases and the V segment lost 5 bases, leaving 9 bases of the junction unmatched. Germline V lookup: CDR1 MDHEN, CDR2 SYDVKM. The CDR3 covers 15 residues. The DNA of the CDR3 is TGTGCCAGCAGTGGATTCGACAGGGGGCCGGACGAGCAGTACTTC. Its translation: CASSGFDRGPDEQYF.

This clone has just a few counts. J is TRBJ1-2 and V is TRBV6-1; D uncertain. This CDR3 contains 14 residues. V gave up 6 bases and J gave up 4 bases, with 15 bases separating them. The germline CDR1 and CDR2 sequences are MNHNS and SASEGT. The CDR3 reads CASRPLEGGYGYTF. The CDR3 DNA sequence: TGTGCCAGCAGGCCCCTCGAGGGAGGCTATGGCTACACCTTC.